This T cell receptor (beta chain) was sequenced in a study of identical twins. Study outcomes and limitations: Twin sharing of out-of-frame TCR alpha was underestimated by models in monozygotic pairs.

TCRdb re-called the 5' RACE reads through MiXCR, storing one row per CDR3 protein. The table records roughly 230,000 distinct CDR3 sequences, 6.5% to 9.5% of them present only once. CDR1 is DFQATT and CDR2 is SNEGSKA in the germline V gene (reference sequence). The length of the CDR3 is 15 residues. V was pared by 3 bases and J by 8 bases, with 20 bases between. This clonotype appeared many times. The antigen remains undetermined. The same sample was also used in a study of yellow fever vaccine responses in identical twins. That publication notes: Twins' vaccine T cell responses reportedly seemed partly convergent and partly personalized.

The V call is TRBV20-1, the J call TRBJ2-1; D call uncertain. This clonotype originated in a woman aged 18-30 years in good health. Sequenced input: CD8+ T cells sorted from blood. The CDR3 here is CSASPLSSPKYEQFF. For the CDR3, the DNA is TGCAGTGCTAGTCCCCTTAGTTCCCCGAAGTATGAGCAGTTCTTC.